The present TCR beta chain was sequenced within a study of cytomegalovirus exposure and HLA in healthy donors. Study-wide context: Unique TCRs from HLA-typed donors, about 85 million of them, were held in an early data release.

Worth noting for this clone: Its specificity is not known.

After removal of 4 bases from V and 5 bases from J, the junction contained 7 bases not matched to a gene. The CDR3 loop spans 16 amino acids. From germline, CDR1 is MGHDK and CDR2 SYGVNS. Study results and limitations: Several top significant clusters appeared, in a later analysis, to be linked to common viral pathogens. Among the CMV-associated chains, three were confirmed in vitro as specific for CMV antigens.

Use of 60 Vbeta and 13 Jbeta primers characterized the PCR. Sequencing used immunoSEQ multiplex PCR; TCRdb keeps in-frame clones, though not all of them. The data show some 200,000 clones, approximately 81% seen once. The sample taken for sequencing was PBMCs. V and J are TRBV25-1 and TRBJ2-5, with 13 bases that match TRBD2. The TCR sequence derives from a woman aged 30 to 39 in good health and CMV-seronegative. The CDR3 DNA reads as TGTGCCAGCAGTGTAGCCGGGACTAGCGGGACGGAGACCCAGTACTTC. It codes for CASSVAGTSGTETQYF.